This T cell receptor (beta chain) was recovered during a study of blood T cells in healthy people across ages. Study findings and constraints: Conclusively comparing naive with antigen-experienced cells was impossible with unsorted PBMCs. Roughly linear declines in TCR beta diversity per million T cells occurred with age.

The CDR3 is made up of 16 amino acids. Per germline, CDR1 SSHAT and CDR2 FNYEAQ (reference sequence). This clonotype was observed a handful of times. The antigen remains undetermined. One end of the junction is discordant with germline, which a read error may explain. The use of a sample-barcoded 5' primer and a J-beta primer mix characterized a second PCR of about 6 to 12 cycles. Each TCR beta cDNA got a 12-nucleotide random molecular identifier. TCRdb re-analysed the 5' RACE reads in MiXCR, keeping a single row per CDR3 protein. The sample includes about 1.5 million distinct CDR3 sequences, approximately 39% seen only once; the top ten take about 4%.

The sample comprised blood. This receptor was obtained from a woman under 30 in good health. This chain joins TRBV7-7 and TRBJ2-5; the match to TRBD2 covers 10 bases. CDR3 loop: CASSLRSGRAQETQYF. The CDR3 region has the DNA TGTGCTAGCAGCTTAAGGAGCGGGAGGGCCCAAGAGACCCAGTACTTC.